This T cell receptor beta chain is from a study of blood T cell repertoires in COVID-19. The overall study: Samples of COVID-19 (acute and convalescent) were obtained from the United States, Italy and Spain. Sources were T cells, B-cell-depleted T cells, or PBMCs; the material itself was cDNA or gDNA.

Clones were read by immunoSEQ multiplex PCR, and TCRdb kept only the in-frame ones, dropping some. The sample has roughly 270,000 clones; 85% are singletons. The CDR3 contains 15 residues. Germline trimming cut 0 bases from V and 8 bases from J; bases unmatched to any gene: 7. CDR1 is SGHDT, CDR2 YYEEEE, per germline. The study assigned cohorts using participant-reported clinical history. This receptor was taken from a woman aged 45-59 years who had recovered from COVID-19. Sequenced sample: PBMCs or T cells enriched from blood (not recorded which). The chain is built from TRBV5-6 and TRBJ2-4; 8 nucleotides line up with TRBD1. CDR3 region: CASSLGTGLVDIQYF. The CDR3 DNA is TGTGCCAGCAGCTTGGGGACAGGGTTAGTGGACATTCAGTACTTC.